A single sample is the source of the 25 T cell receptor beta chains below, sequenced in a study of shared clonotypes between healthy human individuals. TCRdb keeps only in-frame clones here, not all; method: immunoSEQ multiplex PCR. This repertoire shows more than 400,000 clones, about 96% found once; its top ten account for approximately 0.06%. Sequencing input: naive CD4+ T cells sorted from blood. Subset meaning: CD45RA+ positively selected. The receptor set was obtained from a woman between 25 and 40 years old in good health.

The CDR3: CASSLDPSGELFF. In DNA, the CDR3 is TGTGCCAGCAGCTTGGATCCTTCCGGGGAGCTGTTTTTT. V is TRBV7-3 and J is TRBJ2-2; D is ambiguous. This CDR3 region has 13 residues. CDR1 is SGHTA, CDR2 FQGTGA, per germline. V lost 3 bases and J lost 6, with 8 bases in between.

V usage is TRBV9 and J usage is TRBJ2-7, with TRBD1 as a possible D gene (5 bases). Germline CDR1 SGDLS, CDR2 YYNGEE. The V and J ends lost 4 bases and 4 bases respectively, with 18 bases between them. The CDR3 runs 15 residues. CDR3 sequence: CASSPTRWTFYEQYF. The CDR3 DNA sequence: TGTGCCAGCAGCCCGACCAGGTGGACATTTTACGAGCAGTACTTC.

The rearrangement uses TRBV7-3 and TRBJ1-1, with D unclear. With 5 bases removed from V and 0 bases from J, the gap between germline ends came to 7 bases. The CDR3 length is 13 residues. Germline values: CDR1 SGHTA, CDR2 FQGTGA. CDR3 protein: CASSVTVNTEAFF. CDR3 DNA sequence: TGTGCCAGCAGCGTTACAGTGAACACTGAAGCTTTCTTT.

The genes are TRBV6-6 and TRBJ2-4, with 7 nucleotides matching TRBD1. The V segment lost 0 bases and the J segment 4 bases; nucleotides outside the gene matches: 3. This CDR3 is built from 15 residues. The germline gives CDR1 MNHNY, CDR2 SVGAGI (reference sequence). The CDR3 loop reads CASSYSGTEKNIQYF. The CDR3 DNA is TGTGCCAGCAGTTACTCCGGGACAGAGAAAAACATTCAGTACTTC.

The rearrangement links TRBV5-4 to TRBJ2-3; perhaps TRBD1 as D (6 bases). Trimming shortened V by 0 bases and J by 4 bases, and 15 bases separated the two germline ends. Germline CDR1 is SGHNT and CDR2 is YYREEE (reference sequence). The CDR3 is 16 residues long. Written as DNA, the CDR3 is TGTGCCAGCAGCTTGGGACTTGGGGGCGGGCCAGATACGCAGTATTTT. Encoded protein: CASSLGLGGGPDTQYF.

The J gene is TRBJ2-1, the V gene TRBV15; 12 nucleotides line up with TRBD2. V gave up 5 bases and J gave up 5 bases; unmatched junction bases: 7. The CDR3 is made up of 16 amino acids. Germline V lookup: CDR1 LNHNV, CDR2 YYDKDF (reference sequence). The CDR3 DNA reads as TGTGCCACCAGCCCCCGGACTAGCGGGACCCACAATGAGCAGTTCTTC. It encodes CATSPRTSGTHNEQFF.

The chain recombines TRBV18 with TRBJ2-7, with 9 bases fitting TRBD2. V was clipped by 0 bases and J by 6 bases; unmatched bases: 9. Germline V gives CDR1 KGHSH, CDR2 LQKENI. The CDR3 consists of 16 residues. The CDR3 loop reads CASSPPGLAGLSEQYF. In DNA form, the CDR3 reads TGTGCCAGCTCACCACCGGGTCTAGCGGGGCTTAGCGAGCAGTACTTC.

The gene calls are TRBV10-3 and TRBJ2-2; D remains unclear. Germline assignment: CDR1 ENHRY and CDR2 SYGVKD. V shed 6 bases and J shed 2 bases, with 7 bases lying between them. The CDR3 has 13 residues. CDR3: CAIRVSNTGELFF. The CDR3 nucleotides are TGTGCCATCAGGGTATCAAACACCGGGGAGCTGTTTTTT.

This chain joins TRBV28 and TRBJ1-1, with TRBD1 matching over 9 bases. After removal of 7 bases from V and 1 base from J, the junction contained 4 bases not matched to a gene. CDR1 and CDR2 (germline): MDHEN, SYDVKM. This CDR3 spans 14 amino acids. The CDR3 reads CASTADRGNTEAFF. The CDR3 DNA sequence: TGTGCCAGCACCGCGGACAGGGGGAACACTGAAGCTTTCTTT.

The chain carries TRBV5-1 and TRBJ2-7; D unclear. V shed 10 bases and J shed 0 bases, with 23 bases lying between them. This CDR3 spans 16 amino acids. From germline, CDR1 is SGHRS and CDR2 YFSETQ. Written as DNA, the CDR3 is TGCGCCGCCATGTCGTTAACTCGAATACTCTCCTACGAGCAGTACTTC. Protein: CAAMSLTRILSYEQYF. Full variable domain (missing parts from reference TRBV5-1 and TRBJ2-7): KAGVTQTPRYLIKTRGQQVTLSCSPISGHRSVSWYQQTPGQGLQFLFEYFSETQRNKGNFPGRFSGRQFSNSRSEMNVSTLELGDSALYLCAAMSLTRILSYEQYFGPGTRLTVT.

V gene TRBV18 combines with J gene TRBJ2-7; no firm D call. The V gene lost 3 bases and the J gene lost 4 bases, with 10 bases spanning the gap. CDR1 and CDR2 from the germline V gene are KGHSH and LQKENI. The CDR3 has 13 residues. CDR3 protein: CASSPLREYEQYF. CDR3 sequence (DNA): TGTGCCAGCTCACCGCTTCGAGAATACGAGCAGTACTTC.

A remark on this clone: Other nucleotide sequences in the sample specify the same CDR3. The rearrangement joins TRBV6-1 to TRBJ1-5, with 9 bases identical to TRBD1. CDR1 is MNHNS, CDR2 SASEGT, per germline. The V and J ends lost 6 bases and 4 bases, in that order; junction bases with no gene match: 1. The CDR3 consists of 13 residues. CDR3 loop: CASRDRGNQPQHF. The CDR3 DNA sequence: TGTGCCAGCAGGGACAGGGGAAATCAGCCCCAGCATTTT.

The chain has TRBV27 and TRBJ2-7; unclear D gene. V lost 5 bases and J 0 bases, leaving 20 bases between the germline ends. The germline gives CDR1 MNHEY, CDR2 SMNVEV (reference sequence). The CDR3 consists of 17 residues. CDR3 sequence: CASSLLPRQPSSYEQYF. CDR3 DNA sequence: TGTGCCAGCAGTCTCCTCCCCAGACAACCTAGCTCCTACGAGCAGTACTTC.

A note on this clone: The sample has other DNA sequences that encode this CDR3 too. The J gene is TRBJ2-3, the V gene TRBV5-1; D uncertain. The V gene lost 0 bases and the J gene lost 5 bases, with 4 bases spanning the gap. The CDR3 totals 12 residues. Germline loops: CDR1 SGHRS, CDR2 YFSETQ. This CDR3 is CASSLAGDTQYF. The CDR3 coding sequence is TGCGCCAGCAGCTTGGCCGGAGATACGCAGTATTTT.

This clone came up once. The chain links TRBV18 to TRBJ2-5; D perhaps matches TRBD1 (5 bases). V was cut by 4 bases and J by 2 bases, with 8 bases left in between. Germline V CDR1 and CDR2: KGHSH, LQKENI. The CDR3 has 13 amino acids. The CDR3, as DNA: TGTGCCAGCTCACGACGACAGCAAGAGACCCAGTACTTC. This encodes CASSRRQQETQYF.

The chain links TRBV19 to TRBJ1-5, with D hard to call. The germline V and J ends were trimmed by 5 bases and 2 bases, with 10 bases remaining between them. Germline V gene sequence: CDR1 LNHDA, CDR2 SQIVND (reference sequence). CDR3 size: 14 residues. Here the CDR3 reads CASSQGSGNQPQHF. The CDR3 nucleotides read TGTGCCAGTAGTCAAGGGTCCGGCAATCAGCCCCAGCATTTT.

The V call is TRBV28, the J call TRBJ2-2, with 8 bases lining up with TRBD2. The ends lost 5 bases at V and 5 bases at J; junction bases unmatched: 16. CDR3 length: 18 residues. Germline V CDR1 and CDR2: MDHEN, SYDVKM. The CDR3 DNA is TGTGCCAGCAGTGGTCTAGCGGGCCTCCCCCTCGGGACCGGGGAGCTGTTTTTT. Residues: CASSGLAGLPLGTGELFF.

The chain has TRBV7-3 and TRBJ2-7; perhaps TRBD2 as D (6 bases). Between the trimmed V and J ends, which lost 4 bases and 2 bases, there was a span of 21 bases. The CDR3 spans 17 residues. Germline V CDR1 and CDR2: SGHTA, FQGTGA. The CDR3 DNA sequence: TGTGCCAGCAGCTCTCCAGGTGGAGCGGGCTTAACCTACGAGCAGTACTTC. Translated, it gives CASSSPGGAGLTYEQYF. Full variable domain (missing parts from reference TRBV7-3 and TRBJ2-7): GAGVSQTPSNKVTEKGKYVELRCDPISGHTALYWYRQSLGQGPEFLIYFQGTGAADDSGLPNDRFFAVRPEGSVSTLKIQRTERGDSAVYLCASSSPGGAGLTYEQYFGPGTRLTVT.

In nucleotides, the CDR3 is TGTGCCAGCAGTACCCTCGAGAGCGGGAGAAATGAGCAGTACTTC. This codes for CASSTLESGRNEQYF. The genes are TRBV28 and TRBJ2-7, with 8 bases lining up with TRBD2. V lost 5 bases and J lost 7; bases outside the gene matches: 13. Germline V gene sequence: CDR1 MDHEN, CDR2 SYDVKM. The CDR3 has 15 residues.

The V and J genes are TRBV6-6 and TRBJ2-7; D might be TRBD2 (5 bases). This CDR3 contains 11 residues. Germline V gene data show CDR1 as MNHNY and CDR2 as SVGAGI (reference sequence). Trimming left V 6 bases short and J 4 bases short, with 7 bases between. The CDR3 nucleotides read TGTGCCAGCAGCGGGGAATACGAGCAGTACTTC. This codes for CASSGEYEQYF.

The chain combines TRBV6-5 with TRBJ1-2; TRBD1 aligns across 7 bases. The CDR3 is made up of 13 amino acids. V was pared by 5 bases and J by 4 bases, with 4 bases of the junction left unmatched. Germline V CDR1 and CDR2: MNHEY, SVGAGI. CDR3 sequence reads: CASSGTDIYGYTF. CDR3 DNA sequence: TGTGCCAGCAGTGGGACAGATATCTATGGCTACACCTTC.

This chain connects TRBV14 to TRBJ1-2; D is perhaps TRBD1 (6 bases). The CDR3 extends over 13 amino acids. Germline CDR1 and CDR2: SGHDN and FVKESK. V shed 3 bases and J shed 6 bases, with 11 bases lying between them. Here the CDR3 DNA reads TGTGCCAGCAGCCATCTGGGGGCGAATGGCTACACCTTC. The encoded protein is CASSHLGANGYTF.

The V and J genes are TRBV7-9 and TRBJ2-1, with D perhaps given as TRBD1 or TRBD2 (6 bases each). Germline V CDR1 and CDR2: SEHNR, FQNEAQ (reference sequence). This CDR3 comprises 15 residues. V lost 7 bases to trimming and J lost 2 bases, with 15 bases between them. The CDR3, as DNA: TGTGCCAGCATCCGGGGGCAGAGTACCTACAATGAGCAGTTCTTC. Translation gives CASIRGQSTYNEQFF. Variable domain in full (rest from reference TRBV7-9 and TRBJ2-1): DTGVSQNPRHKITKRGQNVTFRCDPISEHNRLYWYRQTLGQGPEFLTYFQNEAQLEKSRLLSDRFSAERPKGSFSTLEIQRTEQGDSAMYLCASIRGQSTYNEQFFGPGTRLTVL.

This clone was seen once. V and J are TRBV6-5 and TRBJ1-1; no firm D call. Germline CDR1 and CDR2: MNHEY and SVGAGI. The length of the CDR3 is 13 residues. Trimming removed 7 bases from V and 1 base from J, with 10 bases in between. The CDR3, as DNA: TGTGCCAGCACCCCAACAAAGAACACTGAAGCTTTCTTT. Translating it yields CASTPTKNTEAFF.

The rearrangement links TRBV23-1 to TRBJ1-2; 8 nucleotides line up with TRBD1. TRBV23-1 qualifies as an ORF whose function is uncertain. V trimming: 4 bases; J trimming: 5 bases; junction bases outside the gene matches: 12. The length of the CDR3 is 16 residues. This chain's CDR3 is CASSPTRTGPRYGYTF. CDR3 sequence (DNA): TGCGCCAGCAGTCCCACAAGGACAGGGCCCCGTTATGGCTACACCTTC.